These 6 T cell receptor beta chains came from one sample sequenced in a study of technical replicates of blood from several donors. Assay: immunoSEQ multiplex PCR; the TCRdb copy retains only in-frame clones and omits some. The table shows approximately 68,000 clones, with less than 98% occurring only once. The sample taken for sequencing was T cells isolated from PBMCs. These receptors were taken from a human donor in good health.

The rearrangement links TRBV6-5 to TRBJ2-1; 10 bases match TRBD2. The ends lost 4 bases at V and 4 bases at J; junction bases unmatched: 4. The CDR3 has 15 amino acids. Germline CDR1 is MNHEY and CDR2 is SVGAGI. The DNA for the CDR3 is TGTGCCAGCAGTTTAGGACTAGCGGATTACAATGAGCAGTTCTTC. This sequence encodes CASSLGLADYNEQFF.

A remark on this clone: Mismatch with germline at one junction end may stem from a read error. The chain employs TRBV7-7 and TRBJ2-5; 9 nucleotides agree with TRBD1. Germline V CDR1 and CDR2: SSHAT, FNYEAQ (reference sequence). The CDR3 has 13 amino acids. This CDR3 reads CASSTGQGETQYF. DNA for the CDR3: TGTGCTAGCAGCACGGGACAGGGTGAGACCCAGTACTTC.

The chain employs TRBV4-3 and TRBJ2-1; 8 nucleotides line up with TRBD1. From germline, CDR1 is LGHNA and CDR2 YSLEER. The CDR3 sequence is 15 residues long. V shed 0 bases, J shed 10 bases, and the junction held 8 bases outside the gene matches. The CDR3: CASSQDFGTGREQFF. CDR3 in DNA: TGCGCCAGCAGCCAAGATTTTGGGACAGGCCGGGAGCAGTTCTTC.

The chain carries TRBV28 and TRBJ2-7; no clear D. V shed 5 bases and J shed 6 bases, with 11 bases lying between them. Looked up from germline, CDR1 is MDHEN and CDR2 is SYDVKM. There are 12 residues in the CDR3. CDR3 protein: CASSTPSSEQYF. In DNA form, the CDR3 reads TGTGCCAGCAGTACCCCTAGTAGCGAGCAGTACTTC.

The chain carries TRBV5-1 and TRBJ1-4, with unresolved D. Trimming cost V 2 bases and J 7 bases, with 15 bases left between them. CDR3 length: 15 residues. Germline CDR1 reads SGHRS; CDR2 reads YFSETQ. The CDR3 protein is CASSFTGLEAEKLFF. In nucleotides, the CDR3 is TGCGCCAGCAGCTTTACGGGGTTAGAGGCTGAAAAACTGTTTTTT.

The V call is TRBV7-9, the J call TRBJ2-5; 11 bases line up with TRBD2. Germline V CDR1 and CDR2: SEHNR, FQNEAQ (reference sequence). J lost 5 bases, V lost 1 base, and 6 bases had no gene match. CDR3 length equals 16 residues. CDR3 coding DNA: TGTGCCAGCAGCTTAGGAACTAGCGGGAGTAGGGAGACCCAGTACTTC. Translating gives CASSLGTSGSRETQYF.